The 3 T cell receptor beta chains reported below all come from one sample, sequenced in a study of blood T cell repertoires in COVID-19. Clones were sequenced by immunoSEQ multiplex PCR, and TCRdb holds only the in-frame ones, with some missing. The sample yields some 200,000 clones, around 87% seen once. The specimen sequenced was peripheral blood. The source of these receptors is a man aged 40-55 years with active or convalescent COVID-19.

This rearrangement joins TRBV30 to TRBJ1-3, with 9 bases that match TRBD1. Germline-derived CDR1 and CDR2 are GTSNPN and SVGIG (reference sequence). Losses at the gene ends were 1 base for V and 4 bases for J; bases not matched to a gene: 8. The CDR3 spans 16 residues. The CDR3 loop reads CAWSADRGGLGNTIYF. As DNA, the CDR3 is TGTGCCTGGAGTGCCGACAGGGGGGGATTAGGAAACACCATATATTTT.

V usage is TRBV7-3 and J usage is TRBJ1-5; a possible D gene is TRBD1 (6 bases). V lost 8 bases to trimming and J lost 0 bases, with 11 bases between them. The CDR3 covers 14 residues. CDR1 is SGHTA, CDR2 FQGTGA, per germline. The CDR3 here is CASGQTNSNQPQHF. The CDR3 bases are TGTGCCAGCGGACAGACAAATAGCAATCAGCCCCAGCATTTT.

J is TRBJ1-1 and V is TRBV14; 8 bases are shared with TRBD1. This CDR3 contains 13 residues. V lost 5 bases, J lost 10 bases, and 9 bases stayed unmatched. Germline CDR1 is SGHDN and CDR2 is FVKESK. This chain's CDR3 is CASSSTFTGGAFF. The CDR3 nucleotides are TGTGCCAGCAGCTCAACATTTACAGGGGGAGCTTTCTTT.